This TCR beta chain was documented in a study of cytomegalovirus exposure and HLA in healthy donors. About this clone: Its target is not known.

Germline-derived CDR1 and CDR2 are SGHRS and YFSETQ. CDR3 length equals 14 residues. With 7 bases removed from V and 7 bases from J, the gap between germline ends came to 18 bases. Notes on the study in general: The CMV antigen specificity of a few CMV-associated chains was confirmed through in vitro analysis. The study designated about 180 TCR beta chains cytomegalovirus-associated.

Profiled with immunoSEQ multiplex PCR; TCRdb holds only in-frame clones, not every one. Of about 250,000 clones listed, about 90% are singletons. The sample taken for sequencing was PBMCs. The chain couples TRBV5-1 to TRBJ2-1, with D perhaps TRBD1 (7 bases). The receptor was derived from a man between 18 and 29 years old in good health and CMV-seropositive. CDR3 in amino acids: CASQEGAVGNEQFF. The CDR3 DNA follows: TGCGCCAGCCAGGAGGGGGCGGTTGGTAATGAGCAGTTCTTC.